The 22 T cell receptor beta chains in this list originate from one sample, sequenced in a study of blood T cell repertoires in COVID-19. Repertoires were generated with immunoSEQ multiplex PCR, while TCRdb's copy carries only in-frame clones and drops some. The sample includes around 310,000 clones, about 91% of them seen just once. The source material was peripheral blood. Receptors were obtained from a woman aged 55-69 years with acute or convalescent COVID-19.

The chain couples TRBV7-9 to TRBJ2-5; 8 bases fit TRBD2. The CDR3 sequence is 15 residues long. CDR1 SEHNR and CDR2 FQNEAQ come from the germline V gene (reference sequence). J was trimmed by 4 bases and V by 5 bases; bases with no gene match: 9. For the CDR3, the DNA is TGTGCCAGCAGCATTCCGCGGGGGGAAGGAGAGACCCAGTACTTC. Its protein is CASSIPRGEGETQYF.

The chain couples TRBV28 to TRBJ2-3, with D unclear. Trimming left V 3 bases short and J 0 bases short, with 19 bases between. Germline V gives CDR1 MDHEN, CDR2 SYDVKM. The CDR3 sequence is 18 residues long. In DNA form, the CDR3 reads TGTGCCAGCAGTTTCAGTGGGCCTTTCCGCCCTAGCACAGATACGCAGTATTTT. It encodes CASSFSGPFRPSTDTQYF. Combining the CDR3 with reference TRBV28 and TRBJ2-3 gives the whole variable domain DVKVTQSSRYLVKRTGEKVFLECVQDMDHENMFWYRQDPGLGLRLIYFSYDVKMKEKGDIPEGYSVSREKKERFSLILESASTNQTSMYLCASSFSGPFRPSTDTQYFGPGTRLTVL.

The V gene is TRBV7-6, the J gene TRBJ1-4, with D possibly being TRBD1 (6 bases). Trimming took off 5 bases at V and 5 bases at J, with 24 bases between the two ends. Germline CDR1 reads SGHVS; CDR2 reads FNYEAQ. The CDR3 length is 18 residues. CDR3 nucleotide sequence: TGTGCCAGCAGCCTCTGGGCTACAGGGTCTGGCTTAAATGAAAAACTGTTTTTT. Its protein product is CASSLWATGSGLNEKLFF. The entire variable domain, with the rest obtained from reference TRBV7-6 and TRBJ1-4, is as follows: GAGVSQSPRYKVTKRGQDVALRCDPISGHVSLYWYRQALGQGPEFLTYFNYEAQQDKSGLPNDRFSAERPEGSISTLTIQRTEQRDSAMYRCASSLWATGSGLNEKLFFGSGTQLSVL.

The chain couples TRBV3-1 (or the pseudogene TRBV3-2) to TRBJ2-1; 10 positions match TRBD2. The CDR3 loop spans 18 amino acids. Germline values: CDR1 LGHDT, CDR2 YNNKEL (reference sequence). After removal of 0 bases from V and 1 base from J, the junction contained 6 bases not matched to a gene. The CDR3 DNA is TGTGCCAGCAGCCAAGAGTGGATAGCGGGGGGTTCCTACAATGAGCAGTTCTTC. This gives the protein CASSQEWIAGGSYNEQFF.

The V and J genes are TRBV2 and TRBJ2-5; 10 bases match TRBD1. Germline V gives CDR1 SNHLY, CDR2 FYNNEI. The CDR3 runs to 15 residues. The V gene end was trimmed by 8 bases and the J gene end by 3 bases; junction bases not matched to a gene: 9. The chain's CDR3 is CASGDRGWSEETQYF. CDR3 in DNA: TGTGCCAGCGGGGACAGGGGATGGAGCGAAGAGACCCAGTACTTC. The full variable domain, its missing parts supplied by reference TRBV2 and TRBJ2-5, is EPEVTQTPSHQVTQMGQEVILRCVPISNHLYFYWYRQILGQKVEFLVSFYNNEISEKSEIFDDQFSVERPDGSNFTLKIRSTKLEDSAMYFCASGDRGWSEETQYFGPGTRLLVL.

The rearrangement links TRBV4-3 to TRBJ1-5; tentatively, D is TRBD1 (6 bases). The CDR3 contains 16 residues. Trimming took off 0 bases at V and 7 bases at J, with 16 bases between the two ends. CDR1 is LGHNA and CDR2 is YSLEER in the germline V gene. CDR3 in DNA: TGCGCCAGCAGCCAAGATCCTGGGGCAGGGGACCAGCCCCAGCATTTT. It codes for CASSQDPGAGDQPQHF.

In the case of this clone: In the same sample, other DNA sequences code for this CDR3. The V gene is TRBV15, the J gene TRBJ1-2; 7 bases map to TRBD1. Germline trimming cut 3 bases from V and 5 bases from J; bases unmatched to any gene: 3. The CDR3 has 13 residues. Per the germline V gene, CDR1 is LNHNV and CDR2 is YYDKDF (reference sequence). The CDR3 DNA follows: TGTGCCACCAGCAGGGACAGGTCTTATGGCTACACCTTC. Translating gives CATSRDRSYGYTF.

This rearrangement joins TRBV5-1 to TRBJ2-1; a possible D gene is TRBD2 (5 bases). The germline V gene has CDR1 SGHRS and CDR2 YFSETQ. The CDR3 loop spans 15 amino acids. V was pared by 2 bases and J by 3 bases, with 12 bases between. The CDR3 DNA reads TGCGCCAGCAGCTTCGCGGGCGCAGTCTACAATGAGCAGTTCTTC. It encodes CASSFAGAVYNEQFF.

The chain has TRBV11-3 and TRBJ2-6; D is possibly TRBD1 (5 bases). CDR1 SGHNT and CDR2 YENEEA come from the germline V gene. Trimming removed 5 bases at V and 2 bases at J, with 13 bases between. The CDR3 is made up of 16 amino acids. CDR3 residues: CASSRAVGAGANVLTF. As DNA, the CDR3 is TGTGCCAGCAGCCGAGCCGTAGGGGCTGGGGCCAACGTCCTGACTTTC.

As concerns this clone: This sample also contains other DNA sequences that code for the same CDR3. This chain links TRBV30 with TRBJ1-2; 8 bases line up with TRBD1. V shed 3 bases, J shed 4 bases, and the junction held 4 bases outside the gene matches. Germline assignment: CDR1 GTSNPN and CDR2 SVGIG (reference sequence). The CDR3 is 13 amino acids. CDR3 amino acids: CAWSRDRTYGYTF. The DNA of the CDR3 is TGTGCCTGGAGCCGGGACAGGACCTATGGCTACACCTTC.

The rearrangement uses TRBV4-1 and TRBJ2-7; TRBD2 aligns across 9 bases. CDR3 length: 15 amino acids. Trimming at V came to 1 base and at J to 3 bases, leaving 4 bases not matched to a gene. Germline lookup yields CDR1 MGHRA and CDR2 YSYEKL. Here the CDR3 reads CASSQGGLALYEQYF. DNA of the CDR3: TGCGCCAGCAGCCAAGGCGGACTAGCGCTCTACGAGCAGTACTTC.

This sequence joins TRBV11-2 and TRBJ2-2, with 10 positions matching TRBD2. Germline trimming cut 2 bases from V and 6 bases from J; bases unmatched to any gene: 6. The CDR3 runs to 16 residues. Germline CDR1 SGHAT, CDR2 FQNNGV. The CDR3 DNA follows: TGTGCCAGCAGCTTATTCAGCGGGGGGGCGGCCGGGGAGCTGTTTTTT. Translation gives CASSLFSGGAAGELFF.

The rearrangement links TRBV14 to TRBJ2-7; TRBD1 might be the D (5 bases). Trimming cost V 1 base and J 3 bases, with 10 bases left between them. CDR3 size: 14 residues. Germline V gene data show CDR1 as SGHDN and CDR2 as FVKESK. CDR3 bases: TGTGCCAGCAGCCAAGGGGTAGGGGTCTACGAGCAGTACTTC. Protein: CASSQGVGVYEQYF.

This chain uses TRBV11-2 with TRBJ1-3, with 7 bases that match TRBD1. The CDR3 totals 16 residues. Per germline, CDR1 SGHAT and CDR2 FQNNGV. Germline trimming cut 4 bases from V and 2 bases from J; bases unmatched to any gene: 8. CDR3 region: CASSSLTGTAGNTIYF. CDR3 bases: TGTGCCAGCAGCTCTTTGACCGGGACAGCTGGAAACACCATATATTTT.

The chain is built from TRBV29-1 and TRBJ2-1; the D gene is possibly TRBD1 (7 bases). This CDR3 is 14 amino acids long. Germline V lookup: CDR1 SQVTM, CDR2 ANQGSEA. CDR3 region: CTATEAGGPNEQFF. The CDR3 DNA follows: TGCACCGCTACCGAGGCAGGGGGGCCGAATGAGCAGTTCTTC.

The rearrangement links TRBV9 to TRBJ2-1, with a tentative D call TRBD2 (5 bases). Germline V CDR1 and CDR2: SGDLS, YYNGEE. The V end lost 3 bases, the J end lost 7 bases, and 11 bases lay between the germline ends. This CDR3 has 13 residues. The CDR3 bases are TGTGCCAGCAGCGGGACGGGGTCGAATGAGCAGTTCTTC. This codes for CASSGTGSNEQFF.

The genes are TRBV6-5 and TRBJ1-2; maybe TRBD1 (6 bases). Trimming stripped 6 bases from V and 1 base from J, with 15 bases between. The V gene's germline CDR1 is MNHEY and CDR2 SVGAGI. The CDR3 contains 15 residues. The CDR3 DNA is TGTGCCAGCAGCGCCGGGCAGGGGAGTAACTATGGCTACACCTTC. Translating it yields CASSAGQGSNYGYTF.

This clone appeared a single time. The chain carries TRBV9 and TRBJ1-2, with a weak D call TRBD1 (6 bases). CDR3 size: 15 residues. Germline CDR1 and CDR2: SGDLS and YYNGEE. V was pared by 4 bases and J by 4 bases, with 17 bases between. The CDR3 loop reads CASSPLYGQFYGYTF. The DNA of the CDR3 is TGTGCCAGCAGCCCTCTATATGGACAGTTCTATGGCTACACCTTC.

V is TRBV7-2 and J is TRBJ2-3; D is unclear. The CDR3 is 13 amino acids. The V and J ends lost 2 bases and 0 bases respectively, with 3 bases between them. Looked up from germline, CDR1 is SGHTA and CDR2 is FQGNSA. DNA for the CDR3: TGTGCCAGCAGCTTACCTAGCACAGATACGCAGTATTTT. This encodes CASSLPSTDTQYF.

The rearrangement joins TRBV27 to TRBJ2-7; maybe TRBD1 (5 bases). The CDR3 consists of 15 residues. The germline CDR1 and CDR2 sequences are MNHEY and SMNVEV (reference sequence). Trimming shortened V by 6 bases and J by 1 base, and 16 bases separated the two germline ends. CDR3 DNA: TGTGCCAGCAGCCCAACGGGCAGGGCTTCCTACGAGCAGTACTTC. Encoded protein: CASSPTGRASYEQYF.

The J gene is TRBJ2-3, the V gene TRBV24-1; TRBD2 matches at 9 bases. CDR1 and CDR2 from the germline V gene are KGHDR and SFDVKD. V was pared by 4 bases and J by 2 bases, with 9 bases of the junction left unmatched. The CDR3 sequence is 17 residues long. CDR3 in amino acids: CATSDPRAGGNTDTQYF. The CDR3 DNA reads TGTGCCACCAGTGACCCGCGGGCGGGGGGGAACACAGATACGCAGTATTTT.

The chain employs TRBV4-2 and TRBJ2-2; 9 nucleotides match TRBD2. CDR3 length equals 19 residues. Germline assignment: CDR1 LGHNA and CDR2 YNFKEQ. After removal of 2 bases from V and 4 bases from J, the junction contained 14 bases not matched to a gene. For the CDR3, the DNA is TGTGCCAGCAGCCAACTTCGCTCCGGGACTAGCTCATCCACCGGGGAGCTGTTTTTT. It codes for CASSQLRSGTSSSTGELFF.